This TCR beta chain was recorded in a study of blood T cell repertoires in COVID-19. Study in general: Collection of acute and convalescent COVID-19 samples took place in the United States, Italy and Spain. T cells, B-cell-depleted T cells, or PBMCs supplied cDNA or gDNA.

The germline V gene has CDR1 LNHDA and CDR2 SQIVND (reference sequence). Trimming removed 3 bases at V and 3 bases at J, with 12 bases between. The CDR3 length is 14 residues. In the original workflow: Reference gene primer amplification yielded estimated nucleated cell counts. Libraries were prepared by immunoSEQ multiplex PCR; TCRdb keeps only in-frame clonotypes and omits some of them. That table furnishes V, J and clone size, whereas the DNA furnished D and trimming. The data contain 240,000 or so clones, approximately 84% of them singletons. This clone was detected a few times. The chain carries TRBV19 and TRBJ2-7, with no clear D. This receptor was identified in a woman older than 75 with acute or convalescent COVID-19. Sequenced material: peripheral blood. The DNA of the CDR3 is TGTGCCAGTAGTATTTTTCACATGAACTACGAGCAGTACTTC. Its translation: CASSIFHMNYEQYF.